This T cell receptor (beta chain) was sequenced for a study of cytomegalovirus exposure and HLA in healthy donors. Regarding the study as a whole: Researchers reported in a later analysis that a missense DCLRE1C variant was tied to TCR beta V- and J-gene trimming.

The PCR employed 60 Vbeta primers together with 13 Jbeta primers. Original analysis: Later work found 80 million or so unique TCR beta chains, with roughly 11 million shared. Sequencing used immunoSEQ multiplex PCR; TCRdb keeps in-frame clones, though not all of them. The V and J calls and clone size are taken from that table; D and trimming were inferred from the DNA. The repertoire table contains 65,000 to 80,000 clones. The CDR3 runs 13 residues. Trimming took 6 bases from V and 1 from J, leaving 9 bases between them. Germline V CDR1 and CDR2: LNHDA, SQIVND (reference sequence). As to this clone: The antigen is not known.

This rearrangement joins TRBV19 to TRBJ1-1; no clear D. Sample: PBMCs. The receptor was derived from a female donor in good health and CMV-seropositive. CDR3 in DNA: TGTGCCAGTAGCGACACTGCGAACACTGAAGCTTTCTTT. Encoded protein: CASSDTANTEAFF.